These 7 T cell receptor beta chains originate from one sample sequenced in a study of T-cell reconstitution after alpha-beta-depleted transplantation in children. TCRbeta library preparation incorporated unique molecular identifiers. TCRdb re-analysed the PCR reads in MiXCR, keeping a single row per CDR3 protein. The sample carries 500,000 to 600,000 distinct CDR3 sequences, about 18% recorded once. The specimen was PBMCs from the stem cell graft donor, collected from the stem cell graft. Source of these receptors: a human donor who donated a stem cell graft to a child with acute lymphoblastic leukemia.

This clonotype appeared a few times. CDR3 bases: TGTGCCAGCAGCGTAGCGGGAGGTACCAATGAGCAGTTCTTC. Protein product: CASSVAGGTNEQFF. The chain combines TRBV9 with TRBJ2-1; the match to TRBD2 covers 7 bases. Germline V CDR1 and CDR2: SGDLS, YYNGEE. This CDR3 comprises 14 residues. With 0 bases clipped from V and 6 bases from J, the junction kept 3 bases outside the gene matches.

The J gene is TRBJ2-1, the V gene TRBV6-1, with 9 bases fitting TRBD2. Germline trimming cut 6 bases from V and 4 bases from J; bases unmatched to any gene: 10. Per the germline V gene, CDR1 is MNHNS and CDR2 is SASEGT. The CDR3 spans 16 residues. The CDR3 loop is CASSPIVAGGYNEQFF. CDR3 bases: TGTGCCAGCAGCCCGATTGTGGCGGGAGGGTACAATGAGCAGTTCTTC.

CDR3 residues: CATSGRENRADTQYF. DNA of the CDR3: TGTGCCACCAGTGGACGGGAAAATCGGGCAGATACGCAGTATTTT. The chain links TRBV24-1 to TRBJ2-3, with D maybe TRBD2 (5 bases). This CDR3 comprises 15 residues. Germline-derived CDR1 and CDR2 are KGHDR and SFDVKD. V lost 5 bases, J lost 4 bases, and 15 bases lay in between.

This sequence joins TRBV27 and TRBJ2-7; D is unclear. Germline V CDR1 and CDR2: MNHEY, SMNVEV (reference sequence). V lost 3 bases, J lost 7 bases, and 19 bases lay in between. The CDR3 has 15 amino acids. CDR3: CASSFTRPPGPEQYF. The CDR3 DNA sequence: TGTGCCAGCAGTTTCACCAGGCCTCCTGGACCTGAGCAGTACTTC.

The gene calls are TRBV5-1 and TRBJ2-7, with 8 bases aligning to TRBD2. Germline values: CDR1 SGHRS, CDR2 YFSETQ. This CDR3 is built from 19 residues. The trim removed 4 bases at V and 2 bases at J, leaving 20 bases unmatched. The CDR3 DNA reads TGCGCCAGCAGCGATACAAACAGGGAGCTAGCGGGCCGTCCCTACGAGCAGTACTTC. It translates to CASSDTNRELAGRPYEQYF. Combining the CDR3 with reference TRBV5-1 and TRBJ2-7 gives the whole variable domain KAGVTQTPRYLIKTRGQQVTLSCSPISGHRSVSWYQQTPGQGLQFLFEYFSETQRNKGNFPGRFSGRQFSNSRSEMNVSTLELGDSALYLCASSDTNRELAGRPYEQYFGPGTRLTVT.

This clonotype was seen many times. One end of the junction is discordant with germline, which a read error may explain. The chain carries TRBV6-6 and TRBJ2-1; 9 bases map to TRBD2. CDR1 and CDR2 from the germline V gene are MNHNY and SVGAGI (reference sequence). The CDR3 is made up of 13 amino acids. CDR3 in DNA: TGTGCCAGCAGCCCAACTCCGACTAGCGGCCAGGTCTTC. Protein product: CASSPTPTSGQVF.

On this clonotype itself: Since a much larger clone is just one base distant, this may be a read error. The CDR3 bases are TGCGCCAGCAGAGAGGGACGATCCGGAAACACCATATATTTT. It specifies CASREGRSGNTIYF. The chain carries TRBV5-1 and TRBJ1-3, with D perhaps matching TRBD1 (5 bases). Germline lookup yields CDR1 SGHRS and CDR2 YFSETQ. The CDR3 extends over 14 amino acids. Trimming took off 5 bases at V and 4 bases at J, with 13 bases between the two ends.